The 20 T cell receptor beta chains in this list originate from one sample, sequenced in a study of T cell repertoires in cytomegalovirus infection. These receptors have no known antigen. TCRdb fed the reads into MiXCR, producing one record per CDR3 protein. This table has approximately 76,000 distinct CDR3 sequences, 20% to 30% appearing once. The sequences come from CD8+ T cells from cultured PBMCs, collected from culture after CMV antigen stimulation. All receptors derive from a human donor in good health (CMV status not recorded). Some clones in this sample may be carry-over from other donors' samples.

About this clonotype: The conserved final phenylalanine or tryptophan is absent from the CDR3, which likely points to a read error. In DNA, the CDR3 is TGTGCCAGTAGTATCTCACACCCAGCCTACAATGAGCAGTTCATC. As protein: CASSISHPAYNEQFI. This sequence joins TRBV19 and TRBJ2-1; D not certain. Germline CDR1 and CDR2: LNHDA and SQIVND (reference sequence). The CDR3 contains 15 residues. Trimming shortened V by 3 bases and J by 2 bases, and 11 bases separated the two germline ends.

The chain is built from TRBV29-1 and TRBJ2-3, with a tentative D call TRBD1 (5 bases). This CDR3 region has 16 residues. Trimming removed 4 bases from V and 6 bases from J, with 23 bases in between. Germline V lookup: CDR1 SQVTM, CDR2 ANQGSEA. The CDR3 region is CSVVPRVPKGFDTQYF. CDR3 bases: TGCAGCGTTGTCCCCAGGGTCCCCAAGGGGTTTGATACGCAGTATTTT.

The chain joins TRBV20-1 to TRBJ2-3; 8 nucleotides match TRBD2. This CDR3 is 14 amino acids long. Germline assignment: CDR1 DFQATT and CDR2 SNEGSKA (reference sequence). V was clipped by 4 bases and J by 3 bases; unmatched bases: 6. This CDR3 is CSATGKRGTDTQYF. Written as DNA, the CDR3 is TGCAGTGCTACTGGCAAGCGGGGGACAGATACGCAGTATTTT.

This clonotype has a count of ten or more. The chain joins TRBV12-3 or TRBV12-4 to TRBJ1-6; TRBD1 matches 7 bases. J was trimmed by 7 bases and V by 3 bases; bases with no gene match: 6. There are 15 residues in the CDR3. This CDR3 reads CASSFRGTENSPLHF. The CDR3 DNA follows: TGTGCCAGCAGTTTTAGGGGGACAGAGAATTCACCCCTCCACTTT.

This clonotype was counted only a few times. V is TRBV11-3 and J is TRBJ1-1; no firm D call. V lost 3 bases to trimming and J lost 4 bases, with 12 bases between them. Germline V lookup: CDR1 SGHNT, CDR2 YENEEA. The CDR3 length is 14 residues. CDR3 sequence (DNA): TGTGCCAGCAGCTTTTCTTACAGCGGCACTGAAGCTTTCTTT. Residues: CASSFSYSGTEAFF.

The chain has TRBV6-1 and TRBJ2-1; a weak D match, TRBD2 (6 bases). Germline CDR1 MNHNS, CDR2 SASEGT. Between the trimmed V and J ends, which lost 6 bases and 4 bases, there was a span of 13 bases. CDR3 length: 14 residues. The CDR3 DNA follows: TGTGCCAGCAGACTTTGGGGGGTTTACAATGAGCAGTTCTTC. Translated, it gives CASRLWGVYNEQFF.

This clonotype has just one count. The V gene is TRBV3-1, the J gene TRBJ1-3; 8 nucleotides line up with TRBD1. The CDR3 loop spans 19 amino acids. Trimming at V came to 4 bases and at J to 2 bases, leaving 16 bases not matched to a gene. Germline assignment: CDR1 LGHDT and CDR2 YNNKEL (reference sequence). In DNA, the CDR3 is TGTGCCAGCAGCCTTAAGAGGGCAGGGGGCATTCCGCCTGGAAACACCATATATTTT. This sequence encodes CASSLKRAGGIPPGNTIYF.

This clonotype was picked up many times. The V call is TRBV28, the J call TRBJ1-1; D not resolved. This CDR3 is 11 amino acids long. Trimming took 7 bases from V and 0 from J, leaving 3 bases between them. Germline V gene data show CDR1 as MDHEN and CDR2 as SYDVKM. This chain's CDR3 is CASTLNTEAFF. CDR3 nucleotides: TGTGCCAGCACCCTGAACACTGAAGCTTTCTTT.

There are many counts of this clonotype. The chain uses TRBV7-2 and TRBJ2-7; maybe TRBD1 (6 bases). The germline V gene has CDR1 SGHTA and CDR2 FQGNSA. CDR3 length: 14 residues. Trimming took 2 bases from V and 6 from J, leaving 14 bases between them. The CDR3 spells CASSLKTGYTEQYF. The DNA of the CDR3 is TGTGCCAGCAGCTTAAAAACAGGGTACACCGAGCAGTACTTC.

This clonotype was found a few times. The chain employs TRBV12-3 or TRBV12-4 and TRBJ2-1; 8 positions match TRBD1. The CDR3 contains 15 residues. With V trimmed by 1 base and J by 9 bases, 8 bases remained unmatched. The CDR3 bases are TGTGCCAGCAGTTTAGTGGGCCAGGGGGCAAGTGAGCAGTTCTTC. Its translation is CASSLVGQGASEQFF.

This clonotype was counted ten times or more. The CDR3, as DNA: TGTGCCAGCTCAGACAGTGTGGACTATGGCTACACCTTC. It yields the protein CASSDSVDYGYTF. The chain links TRBV7-8 to TRBJ1-2, with D tentatively TRBD1 (5 bases). CDR1 SGHVS and CDR2 FQNEAQ come from the germline V gene. Trimming took 8 bases from V and 3 from J, leaving 13 bases between them. The CDR3 consists of 13 residues. Full variable domain (outside the CDR3, taken from reference TRBV7-8 and TRBJ1-2): GAGVSQSPRYKVAKRGQDVALRCDPISGHVSLFWYQQALGQGPEFLTYFQNEAQLDKSGLPSDRFFAERPEGSVSTLKIQRTQQEDSAVYLCASSDSVDYGYTFGSGTRLTVV.

This clonotype was counted a few times. This chain connects TRBV12-3 or TRBV12-4 to TRBJ1-2; a weak D match, TRBD1 (6 bases). The CDR3 extends over 13 amino acids. V was cut by 1 base and J by 8 bases, with 11 bases left in between. This CDR3 is CASSLVGARGYTF. The CDR3 DNA reads as TGTGCCAGCAGTTTAGTGGGGGCGCGGGGCTACACCTTC.

J is TRBJ2-6 and V is TRBV28; D is unclear. V shed 6 bases and J shed 4 bases, with 7 bases lying between them. The CDR3 extends over 13 amino acids. From germline, CDR1 is MDHEN and CDR2 SYDVKM. The CDR3 reads CASRQGGANVLTF. CDR3 coding DNA: TGTGCCAGCAGGCAAGGGGGGGCCAACGTCCTGACTTTC.

This clonotype has more than one count but fewer than ten. CDR3 DNA sequence: TGCGCCAGCAGTGTCGACTACAATGAGCAGTTCTTC. The encoded protein is CASSVDYNEQFF. V and J are TRBV10-2 and TRBJ2-1; D unresolved. This CDR3 is built from 12 residues. The germline V gene encodes CDR1 WSHSY and CDR2 SAAADI. V lost 4 bases and J 3 bases, leaving 4 bases between the germline ends.

This clonotype was counted many times. The CDR3: CASSQAGGREFF. The DNA for the CDR3 is TGTGCCAGCAGCCAAGCGGGCGGCCGGGAGTTTTTT. The chain uses TRBV4-2 and TRBJ1-4; D ambiguous. Germline loops: CDR1 LGHNA, CDR2 YNFKEQ. V lost 1 base and J lost 16, with 13 bases in between. This CDR3 contains 12 residues.

This chain uses TRBV24-1 with TRBJ1-3; the match to TRBD1 covers 8 bases. J lost 3 bases, V lost 4 bases, and 1 base had no gene match. The CDR3 is 14 amino acids. From germline, CDR1 is KGHDR and CDR2 SFDVKD. CDR3 residues: CATSDRGLGNTIYF. The DNA for the CDR3 is TGTGCCACCAGTGACAGGGGGCTTGGAAACACCATATATTTT.

In this sample, this clonotype turned up a few times. The CDR3 DNA reads TGCGCCAGCAGCCAGGCTAGCGGGGCCCGCACCTACGAGCAGTACTTC. Residues: CASSQASGARTYEQYF. This chain links TRBV4-1 with TRBJ2-7; 9 nucleotides align to TRBD2. The junction had 8 bases not matched to a gene; V was cut back by 3 bases and J by 2 bases. Per the germline V gene, CDR1 is MGHRA and CDR2 is YSYEKL. This CDR3 contains 16 residues.

V and J are TRBV11-2 and TRBJ2-3, with a weak D call TRBD2 (6 bases). Germline assignment: CDR1 SGHAT and CDR2 FQNNGV. The V and J ends lost 4 bases and 0 bases respectively, with 8 bases between them. The CDR3 contains 14 residues. The CDR3 region is CASSSLASTDTQYF. DNA of the CDR3: TGTGCCAGCAGCTCTCTAGCGAGCACAGATACGCAGTATTTT.

The chain employs TRBV6-1 and TRBJ2-7; D ambiguous. V lost 5 bases to trimming and J lost 4 bases, with 15 bases between them. Germline V lookup: CDR1 MNHNS, CDR2 SASEGT. The CDR3 is 14 residues long. The CDR3 coding sequence is TGTGCCAGCAGTTTGGAGAACCAGGCGTACGAGCAGTACTTC. Encoded protein: CASSLENQAYEQYF.

The J gene is TRBJ2-7, the V gene TRBV27; 7 bases match TRBD1. Germline V gene lookup returns CDR1 MNHEY and CDR2 SMNVEV (reference sequence). The CDR3 has 13 amino acids. J was trimmed by 4 bases and V by 6 bases; bases with no gene match: 6. The CDR3 is CASRFPGGYEQYF. CDR3 nucleotides: TGTGCCAGCAGATTCCCAGGGGGTTACGAGCAGTACTTC.